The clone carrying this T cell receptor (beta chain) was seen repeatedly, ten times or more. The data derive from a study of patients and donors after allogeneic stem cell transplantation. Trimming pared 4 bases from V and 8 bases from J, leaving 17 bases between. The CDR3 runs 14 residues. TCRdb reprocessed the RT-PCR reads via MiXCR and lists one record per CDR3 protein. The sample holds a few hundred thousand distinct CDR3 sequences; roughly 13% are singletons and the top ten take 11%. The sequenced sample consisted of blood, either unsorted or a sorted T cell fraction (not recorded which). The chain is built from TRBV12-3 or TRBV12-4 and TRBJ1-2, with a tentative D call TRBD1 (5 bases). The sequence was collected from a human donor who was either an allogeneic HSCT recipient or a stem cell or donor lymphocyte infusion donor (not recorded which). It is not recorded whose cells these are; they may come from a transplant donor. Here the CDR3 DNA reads TGTGCCAGCAGTTCCCCAGGGTTTCAGGAAGGCTACACCTTC. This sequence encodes CASSSPGFQEGYTF.